This is a list of T cell receptor beta chains from one sample in a study of blood T cells in healthy people across ages. Each CDR3 protein is one row after TCRdb ran MiXCR on the 5' RACE reads. This table holds about 1,400,000 distinct CDR3 sequences, 40% to 50% found once. Sequenced sample: blood. Receptor source: a woman aged 18-30 years in good health. CDR3s include the opening cysteine and the closing phenylalanine or tryptophan. Each record gives: clone size, V gene, J gene, D gene, CDR3 protein, CDR3 DNA. The D gene is left open where the match is weak. The size of a clone is reported for some rows only, either as once, few or many, or as a class for expanded clones.

>.|TRBV7-9|TRBJ2-1|TRBD2
CASSLLGLATNEQFF
TGTGCCAGCAGCTTATTGGGACTAGCTACTAATGAGCAGTTCTTC
>few|TRBV12-3/TRBV12-4|TRBJ2-1|.
CASSLVGATDEQFF
TGTGCCAGCAGTTTAGTAGGGGCCACGGATGAGCAGTTCTTC
>.|TRBV6-1|TRBJ1-2|TRBD1
CASRHRRRDSTPFYGYTF
TGTGCCAGCAGGCATCGTCGCCGGGACAGTACGCCTTTTTATGGCTACACCTTC
>few|TRBV7-2|TRBJ2-7|TRBD2
CASSPISTSGSYEQYF
TGTGCCAGCAGCCCTATTTCGACTAGCGGGTCCTACGAGCAGTACTTC
>.|TRBV6-1|TRBJ2-1|TRBD2
CASSGGGAAYNEQFF
TGTGCCAGCAGCGGCGGGGGGGCTGCCTACAATGAGCAGTTCTTC
>.|TRBV30|TRBJ2-2|.
CAWSMGRGASTGELFF
TGTGCCTGGTCCATGGGTAGGGGAGCGAGCACCGGGGAGCTGTTTTTT
>.|TRBV15|TRBJ1-3|.
CATSRVEGLNSVYTIYF
TGTGCCACCAGCAGAGTGGAGGGATTGAACTCGGTATACACCATATATTTT
>.|TRBV5-1|TRBJ2-3|TRBD2
CASRNRDYFTDTQYF
TGCGCCAGCAGGAACCGGGACTACTTCACAGATACGCAGTATTTT
>.|TRBV20-1|TRBJ2-7|TRBD1
CSAARDRGSYEQYF
TGCAGTGCTGCCCGGGACAGGGGGTCCTACGAGCAGTACTTC
>.|TRBV27|TRBJ2-6|.
CATGTGVLTF
TGTGCCACAGGGACCGGGGTCCTGACTTTC
>.|TRBV20-1|TRBJ2-5|TRBD2
CSALILAGAQAQETQYF
TGCAGTGCCCTCATACTAGCGGGGGCTCAAGCCCAAGAGACCCAGTACTTC
>.|TRBV7-7|TRBJ2-3|.
CASSPRRGADTQYF
TGTGCTAGCAGCCCCCGGCGGGGAGCAGATACGCAGTATTTT
>.|TRBV20-1|TRBJ2-5|TRBD1
CSALKGAGQETQYF
TGCAGTGCCCTTAAGGGGGCTGGACAAGAGACCCAGTACTTC
>.|TRBV20-1|TRBJ2-7|.
CSASDGGYEQYF
TGCAGTGCCTCCGACGGGGGCTACGAGCAGTACTTC
>.|TRBV7-2|TRBJ1-4|TRBD1
CASSLGTGGNEKLFF
TGTGCCAGCAGCTTAGGGACAGGGGGTAATGAAAAACTGTTTTTT
>.|TRBV27|TRBJ1-6|TRBD1
CASSLGGGTGRANSPLHF
TGTGCCAGCAGTTTGGGAGGCGGGACAGGGAGAGCCAATTCACCCCTCCACTTT
>.|TRBV7-9|TRBJ2-5|TRBD1
CASSYRTGRETQYF
TGTGCCAGCAGCTACCGGACAGGGCGGGAGACCCAGTACTTC
>.|TRBV30|TRBJ1-2|.
CAWRRGGGGYTF
TGTGCCTGGAGGCGGGGGGGTGGCGGCTACACCTTC
>.|TRBV5-1|TRBJ2-7|.
CASSWSAGSDYEQYF
TGCGCCAGCAGCTGGAGTGCGGGGAGCGACTACGAGCAGTACTTC
>few|TRBV20-1|TRBJ1-2|.
CSARRGEAGNGYTF
TGCAGTGCTAGACGTGGGGAGGCGGGTAACGGCTACACCTTC
>.|TRBV6-5|TRBJ2-7|.
CASSPGDRPYEQYF
TGTGCCAGCAGTCCGGGGGACAGACCCTACGAGCAGTACTTC
>.|TRBV29-1|TRBJ2-2|.
CSVRVIENTGELFF
TGCAGCGTCAGGGTGATCGAGAACACCGGGGAGCTGTTTTTT
>.|TRBV3-1|TRBJ1-5|TRBD1
CASSQDLAGGQHF
TGTGCCAGCAGCCAAGATCTAGCAGGGGGCCAGCATTTT
>.|TRBV4-1|TRBJ2-1|TRBD1
CASSQETQGARETQFF
TGCGCCAGCAGCCAAGAGACCCAGGGGGCACGGGAGACCCAGTTCTTC
>.|TRBV12-3/TRBV12-4|TRBJ1-2|TRBD1
CASSPGQIHGYTF
TGTGCCAGCAGTCCGGGACAGATTCATGGCTACACCTTC
>.|TRBV3-1|TRBJ1-5|.
CASSQAWPQGGQPQHF
TGTGCCAGCAGCCAAGCTTGGCCGCAGGGTGGTCAGCCCCAGCATTTT
>few|TRBV7-2|TRBJ2-3|.
CASSPPQGGTQYF
TGTGCCAGCAGCCCCCCACAGGGAGGCACGCAGTATTTT
>.|TRBV12-3/TRBV12-4|TRBJ2-1|TRBD2
CASSLGTSVSYNEQFF
TGTGCCAGCAGTTTAGGGACTAGCGTTTCCTACAATGAGCAGTTCTTC
>.|TRBV5-1|TRBJ1-1|.
CASTPSTGNTEAFF
TGCGCCAGCACCCCTTCAACGGGTAACACTGAAGCTTTCTTT
>.|TRBV10-3|TRBJ1-1|.
CAIRGGRGMNTEAFF
TGTGCCATCAGGGGGGGTCGGGGAATGAACACTGAAGCTTTCTTT
>.|TRBV6-5|TRBJ2-2|TRBD1
CASSYSGQGSNTGELFF
TGTGCCAGCAGTTACTCGGGACAGGGATCGAACACCGGGGAGCTGTTTTTT
>few|TRBV4-1|TRBJ1-2|TRBD1
CASSQVPTGGGYTF
TGCGCCAGCAGCCAAGTCCCGACAGGGGGCGGCTACACCTTC
>once|TRBV20-1|TRBJ2-3|.
CSASGGVDTQYF
TGCAGTGCTAGTGGGGGTGTCGATACGCAGTATTTT
>.|TRBV5-1|TRBJ2-1|.
CASSSLPTRENNEQFF
TGCGCCAGCAGTTCGCTACCCACCAGGGAGAACAATGAGCAGTTCTTC
>few|TRBV11-2|TRBJ2-7|.
CASTNLPYEQYF
TGTGCCAGCACGAACTTACCCTACGAGCAGTACTTC
>many|TRBV20-1|TRBJ2-3|.
CSARVGSTDTQYF
TGCAGTGCTAGAGTCGGCTCCACAGATACGCAGTATTTT
>few|TRBV7-2|TRBJ2-1|.
CASRPRGGVSYNEQFF
TGTGCCAGCAGACCAAGGGGGGGGGTCTCCTACAATGAGCAGTTCTTC
>few|TRBV28|TRBJ1-5|.
CASSPYLGSNQPQHF
TGTGCCAGCAGTCCATACTTGGGAAGCAATCAGCCCCAGCATTTT
>.|TRBV6-1|TRBJ2-1|TRBD1
CAGGTGDDPFFNEQFF
TGTGCCGGAGGGACAGGGGATGATCCTTTTTTCAATGAGCAGTTCTTC
>.|TRBV21-1|TRBJ2-7|.
CASSQPRSGDNEQYF
TGTGCCAGCAGCCAGCCTCGTTCGGGGGACAATGAGCAGTACTTC
>.|TRBV6-1|TRBJ2-5|.
CASSDLPSGPKETQYF
TGTGCCAGCAGTGATTTACCTTCGGGGCCCAAAGAGACCCAGTACTTC
>.|TRBV15|TRBJ1-5|.
CATSRDWGGDQPQHF
TGTGCCACCAGCAGAGATTGGGGGGGGGATCAGCCCCAGCATTTT
>.|TRBV24-1|TRBJ1-2|.
CATSDSQGMNGYTF
TGTGCCACCAGTGATTCGCAGGGGATGAATGGCTACACCTTC
>.|TRBV20-1|TRBJ1-5|.
CSAESSNQPQHF
TGCAGTGCCGAGAGTAGCAATCAGCCCCAGCATTTT
>.|TRBV7-9|TRBJ2-7|.
CASSPIKVIHEQYF
TGTGCCAGCAGCCCCATTAAAGTAATCCACGAGCAGTACTTC
>.|TRBV6-4|TRBJ2-3|.
CASSENGGTQTDTQYF
TGTGCCAGCAGTGAGAACGGCGGGACTCAAACAGATACGCAGTATTTT
>.|TRBV12-3/TRBV12-4|TRBJ2-1|TRBD2
CASSLLGGAYNEQFF
TGTGCCAGCAGTTTATTGGGGGGGGCCTACAATGAGCAGTTCTTC
>.|TRBV5-1|TRBJ2-7|TRBD1
CASSLVTIGQGSGEQYF
TGCGCCAGCAGCTTGGTGACTATCGGACAGGGGTCCGGCGAGCAGTACTTC
>.|TRBV3-1|TRBJ2-7|.
CASSQVLLTAYEQYF
TGTGCCAGCAGCCAAGTCTTACTGACAGCCTACGAGCAGTACTTC
>few|TRBV7-9|TRBJ1-2|TRBD1
CASSLGGTASYGYTF
TGTGCCAGCAGCTTAGGCGGGACAGCTTCATATGGCTACACCTTC
>.|TRBV30|TRBJ1-2|.
CAWGAGVYYGYTF
TGTGCCTGGGGGGCCGGAGTTTACTATGGCTACACCTTC
>many|TRBV6-5|TRBJ2-5|.
CASSYSIQETQYF
TGTGCCAGCAGTTACTCGATCCAAGAGACCCAGTACTTC
>.|TRBV6-5|TRBJ2-7|TRBD1
CATARTGLIYEQYF
TGTGCCACCGCCCGGACAGGGCTTATCTACGAGCAGTACTTC
>few|TRBV5-1|TRBJ2-1|.
CASKVGEEQFF
TGCGCCAGCAAGGTGGGGGAAGAGCAGTTCTTC
>.|TRBV15|TRBJ1-2|.
CATSDGQFYGYTF
TGTGCCACCAGCGACGGACAGTTCTATGGCTACACCTTC
>.|TRBV24-1|TRBJ2-3|TRBD1
CATSDPGQNLDTQYF
TGTGCCACCAGTGATCCGGGACAGAATTTGGATACGCAGTATTTT
>few|TRBV5-1|TRBJ2-1|TRBD2
CASYLKRGESSYNEQFF
TGCGCCAGCTACCTAAAGCGGGGGGAAAGCTCCTACAATGAGCAGTTCTTC
>.|TRBV20-1|TRBJ2-5|.
CSAREDRSETQYF
TGCAGTGCTAGAGAAGACCGATCTGAGACCCAGTACTTC
>many|TRBV6-1|TRBJ2-1|.
CASSTHQSSYNEQFF
TGTGCCAGCAGCACCCACCAGAGCTCCTACAATGAGCAGTTCTTC
>few|TRBV6-5|TRBJ2-7|.
CASSYSGTPSYEQYF
TGTGCCAGCAGTTACTCTGGGACTCCCAGCTACGAGCAGTACTTC